The 2 T cell receptor beta chains given below trace back to one sample, sequenced in a study of blood T cell repertoires in COVID-19. Produced via immunoSEQ multiplex PCR; TCRdb's table is partial and in-frame only. In the table there are more than 85,000 clones, around three quarters of which are singletons. Input material: peripheral blood. These receptors originate from a human donor in a cohort sampled during active or convalescent COVID-19.

The chain employs TRBV9 and TRBJ2-2; D is perhaps TRBD2 (6 bases). The V end was cut by 1 base, the J end by 4 bases, with 17 bases between. Germline values: CDR1 SGDLS, CDR2 YYNGEE. The CDR3 consists of 17 residues. In DNA, the CDR3 is TGTGCCAGCAGCGTACATCTAGGAGGGCTAGGCACCGGGGAGCTGTTTTTT. Encoded protein: CASSVHLGGLGTGELFF. Based on the CDR3 plus reference TRBV9 and TRBJ2-2, the full variable domain is DSGVTQTPKHLITATGQRVTLRCSPRSGDLSVYWYQQSLDQGLQFLIQYYNGEERAKGNILERFSAQQFPDLHSELNLSSLELGDSALYFCASSVHLGGLGTGELFFGEGSRLTVL.

The chain employs TRBV5-1 and TRBJ1-6, with a weak D call TRBD1 (5 bases). Germline CDR1 SGHRS, CDR2 YFSETQ. V shed 1 base and J shed 5 bases, with 7 bases lying between them. This CDR3 region has 14 residues. DNA for the CDR3: TGCGCCAGCAGCTTGACAGGCGATAATTCACCCCTCCACTTT. Its translation is CASSLTGDNSPLHF.